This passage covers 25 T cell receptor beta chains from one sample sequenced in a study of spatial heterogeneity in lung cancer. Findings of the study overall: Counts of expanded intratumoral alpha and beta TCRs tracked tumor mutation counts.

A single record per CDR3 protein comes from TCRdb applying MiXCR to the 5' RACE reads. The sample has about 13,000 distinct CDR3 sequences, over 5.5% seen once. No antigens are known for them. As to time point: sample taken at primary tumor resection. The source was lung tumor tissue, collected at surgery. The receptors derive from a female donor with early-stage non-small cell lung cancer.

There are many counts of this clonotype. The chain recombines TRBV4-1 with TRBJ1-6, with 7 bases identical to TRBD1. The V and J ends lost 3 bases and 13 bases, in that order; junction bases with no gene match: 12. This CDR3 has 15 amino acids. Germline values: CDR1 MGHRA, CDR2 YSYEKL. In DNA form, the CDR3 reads TGCGCCAGCAGCCAGGGGACAGCCGAAACAAGGCCCCTCCACTTT. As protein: CASSQGTAETRPLHF.

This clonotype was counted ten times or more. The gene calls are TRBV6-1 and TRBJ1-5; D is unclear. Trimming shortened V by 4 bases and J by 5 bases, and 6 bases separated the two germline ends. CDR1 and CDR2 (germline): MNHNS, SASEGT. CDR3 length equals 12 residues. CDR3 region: CASSGIYQPQHF. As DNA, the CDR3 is TGTGCCAGCAGTGGCATTTATCAGCCCCAGCATTTT.

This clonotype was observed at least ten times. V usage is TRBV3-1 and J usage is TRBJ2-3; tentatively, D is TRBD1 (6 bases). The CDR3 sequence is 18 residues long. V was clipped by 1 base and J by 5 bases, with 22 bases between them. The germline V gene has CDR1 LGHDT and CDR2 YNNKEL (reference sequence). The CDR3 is CASSQGIGLEGERDTQYF. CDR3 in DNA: TGTGCCAGCAGCCAAGGGATCGGGCTCGAGGGGGAAAGAGATACGCAGTATTTT.

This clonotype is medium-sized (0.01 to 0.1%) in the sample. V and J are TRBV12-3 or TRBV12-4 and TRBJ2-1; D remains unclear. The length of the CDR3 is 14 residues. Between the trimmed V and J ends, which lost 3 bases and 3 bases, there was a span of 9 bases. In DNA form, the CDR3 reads TGTGCCAGCAGTTTCGGATCAGACTACAATGAGCAGTTCTTC. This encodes CASSFGSDYNEQFF.

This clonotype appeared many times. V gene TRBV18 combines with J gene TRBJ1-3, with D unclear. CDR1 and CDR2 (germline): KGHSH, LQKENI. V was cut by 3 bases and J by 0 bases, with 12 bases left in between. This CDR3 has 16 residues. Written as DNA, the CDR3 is TGTGCCAGCTCACCTACCCCGACTAGCTCTGGAAACACCATATATTTT. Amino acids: CASSPTPTSSGNTIYF.

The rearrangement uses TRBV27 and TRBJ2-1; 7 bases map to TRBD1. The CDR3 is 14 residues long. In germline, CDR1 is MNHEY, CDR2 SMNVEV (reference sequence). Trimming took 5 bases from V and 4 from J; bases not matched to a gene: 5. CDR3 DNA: TGTGCCAGCAGTATTAACAGGGGATACAATGAGCAGTTCTTC. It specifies CASSINRGYNEQFF.

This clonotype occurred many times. CDR3 DNA: TGCAGTGTGATGGCGAGGGGGCAAGGCTATGGCTACACCTTC. Protein product: CSVMARGQGYGYTF. The rearrangement joins TRBV20-1 to TRBJ1-2; 7 bases fit TRBD1. With 7 bases clipped from V and 4 bases from J, the junction kept 12 bases outside the gene matches. The CDR3 runs 14 residues. Germline V gene lookup returns CDR1 DFQATT and CDR2 SNEGSKA (reference sequence).

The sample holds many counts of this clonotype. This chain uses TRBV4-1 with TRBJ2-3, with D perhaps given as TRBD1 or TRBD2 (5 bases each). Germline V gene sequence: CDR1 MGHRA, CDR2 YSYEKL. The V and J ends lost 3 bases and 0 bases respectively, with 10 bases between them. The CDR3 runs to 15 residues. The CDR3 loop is CASSHPGTSTDTQYF. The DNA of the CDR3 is TGCGCCAGCAGCCATCCGGGGACCAGCACAGATACGCAGTATTTT.

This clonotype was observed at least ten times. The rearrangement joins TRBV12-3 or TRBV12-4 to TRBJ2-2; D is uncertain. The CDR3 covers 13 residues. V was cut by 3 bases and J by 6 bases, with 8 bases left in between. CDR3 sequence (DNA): TGTGCCAGCAGTTTGGGTAGATCCGGGGAGCTGTTTTTT. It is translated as CASSLGRSGELFF.

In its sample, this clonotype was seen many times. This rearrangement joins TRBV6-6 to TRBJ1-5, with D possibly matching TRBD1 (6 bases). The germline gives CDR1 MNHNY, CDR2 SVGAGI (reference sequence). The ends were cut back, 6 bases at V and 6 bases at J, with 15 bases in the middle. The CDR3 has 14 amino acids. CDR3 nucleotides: TGTGCCAGCAGCCCTGACAGGACGGCTCAGCCCCAGCATTTT. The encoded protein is CASSPDRTAQPQHF.

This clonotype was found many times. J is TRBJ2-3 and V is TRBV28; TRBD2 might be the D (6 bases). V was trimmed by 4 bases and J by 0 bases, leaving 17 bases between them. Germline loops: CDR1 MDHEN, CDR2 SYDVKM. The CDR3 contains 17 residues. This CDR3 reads CASSSPLGRGSTDTQYF. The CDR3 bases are TGTGCCAGCAGTTCTCCGCTGGGGCGGGGAAGCACAGATACGCAGTATTTT.

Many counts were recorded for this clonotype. CDR3: CASSFYIQYGYTF. The CDR3 DNA reads TGTGCCAGCAGCTTCTATATTCAATATGGCTACACCTTC. J is TRBJ1-2 and V is TRBV5-8, with D unclear. This CDR3 spans 13 amino acids. The germline gives CDR1 SGHTS, CDR2 YDEGEE. Trimming took off 2 bases at V and 5 bases at J, with 10 bases between the two ends.

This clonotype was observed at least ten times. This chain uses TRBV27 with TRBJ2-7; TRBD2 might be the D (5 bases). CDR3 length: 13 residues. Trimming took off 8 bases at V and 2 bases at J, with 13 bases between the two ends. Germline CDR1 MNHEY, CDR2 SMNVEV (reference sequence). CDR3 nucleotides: TGTGCCAGCCGGAGGAGCAATGCCTACGAGCAGTACTTC. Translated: CASRRSNAYEQYF.

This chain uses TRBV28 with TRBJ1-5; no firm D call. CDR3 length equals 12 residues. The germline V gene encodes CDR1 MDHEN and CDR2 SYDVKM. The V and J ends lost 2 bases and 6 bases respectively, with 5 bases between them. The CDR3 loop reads CASSLVRQPQHF. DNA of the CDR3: TGTGCCAGCAGTTTAGTTCGTCAGCCCCAGCATTTT.

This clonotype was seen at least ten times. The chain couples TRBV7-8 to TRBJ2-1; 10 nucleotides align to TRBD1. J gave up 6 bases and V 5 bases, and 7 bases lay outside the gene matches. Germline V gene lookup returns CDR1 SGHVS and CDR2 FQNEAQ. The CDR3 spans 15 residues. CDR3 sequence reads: CASSRQGAIINEQFF. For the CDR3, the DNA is TGTGCCAGCAGCCGACAGGGGGCAATTATCAATGAGCAGTTCTTC.

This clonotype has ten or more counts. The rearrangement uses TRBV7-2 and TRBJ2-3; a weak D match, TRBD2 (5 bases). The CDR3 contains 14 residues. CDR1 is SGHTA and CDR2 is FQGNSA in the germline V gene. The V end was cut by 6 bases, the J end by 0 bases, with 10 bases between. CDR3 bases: TGTGCCAGCAGACGGGGTGGTAGCACAGATACGCAGTATTTT. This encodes CASRRGGSTDTQYF.

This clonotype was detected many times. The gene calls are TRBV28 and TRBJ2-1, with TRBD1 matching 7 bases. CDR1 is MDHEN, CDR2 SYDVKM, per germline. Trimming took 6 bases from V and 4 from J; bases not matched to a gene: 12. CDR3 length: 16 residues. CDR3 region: CASRKGALGLYNEQFF. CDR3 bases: TGTGCCAGCAGGAAGGGGGCGCTTGGACTTTACAATGAGCAGTTCTTC.

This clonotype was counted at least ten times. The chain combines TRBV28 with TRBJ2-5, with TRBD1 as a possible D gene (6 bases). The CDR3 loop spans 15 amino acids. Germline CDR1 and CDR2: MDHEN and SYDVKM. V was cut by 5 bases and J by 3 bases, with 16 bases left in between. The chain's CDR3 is CASSPSRRGKETQYF. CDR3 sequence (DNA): TGTGCCAGCAGTCCCTCCCGAAGGGGGAAAGAGACCCAGTACTTC.

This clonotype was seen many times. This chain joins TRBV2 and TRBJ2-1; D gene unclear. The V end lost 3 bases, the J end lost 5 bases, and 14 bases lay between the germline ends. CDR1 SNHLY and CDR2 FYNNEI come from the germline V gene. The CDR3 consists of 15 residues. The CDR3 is CASSDWLEGHNEQFF. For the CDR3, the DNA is TGTGCCAGCAGTGATTGGCTAGAAGGCCACAATGAGCAGTTCTTC.

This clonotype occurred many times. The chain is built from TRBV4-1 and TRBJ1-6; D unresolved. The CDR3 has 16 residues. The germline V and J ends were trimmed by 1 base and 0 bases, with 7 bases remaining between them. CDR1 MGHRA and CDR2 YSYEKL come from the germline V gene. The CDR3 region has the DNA TGCGCCAGCAGCCAAGCCTTAAGCTCCTATAATTCACCCCTCCACTTT. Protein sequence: CASSQALSSYNSPLHF.

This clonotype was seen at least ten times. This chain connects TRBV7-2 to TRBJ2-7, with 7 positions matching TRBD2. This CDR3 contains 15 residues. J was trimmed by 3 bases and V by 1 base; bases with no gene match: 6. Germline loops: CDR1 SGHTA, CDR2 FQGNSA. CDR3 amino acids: CASSLEAGRIYEQYF. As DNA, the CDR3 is TGTGCCAGCAGCTTAGAAGCGGGGAGAATCTACGAGCAGTACTTC.

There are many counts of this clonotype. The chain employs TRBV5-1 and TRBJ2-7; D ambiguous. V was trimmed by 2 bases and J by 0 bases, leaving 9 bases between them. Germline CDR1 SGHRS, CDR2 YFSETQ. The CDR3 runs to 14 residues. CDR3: CASSFDKSSYEQYF. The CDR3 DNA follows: TGCGCCAGCAGCTTTGACAAGAGCTCCTACGAGCAGTACTTC. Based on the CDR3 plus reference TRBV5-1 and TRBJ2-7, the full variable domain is KAGVTQTPRYLIKTRGQQVTLSCSPISGHRSVSWYQQTPGQGLQFLFEYFSETQRNKGNFPGRFSGRQFSNSRSEMNVSTLELGDSALYLCASSFDKSSYEQYFGPGTRLTVT.

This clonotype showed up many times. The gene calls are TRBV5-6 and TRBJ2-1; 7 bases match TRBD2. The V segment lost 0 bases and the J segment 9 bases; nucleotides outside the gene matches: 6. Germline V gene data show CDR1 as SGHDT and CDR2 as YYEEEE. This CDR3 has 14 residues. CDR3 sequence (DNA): TGTGCCAGCAGCTTGGGGCTCGTAGCGGGTGAGCAGTTCTTC. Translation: CASSLGLVAGEQFF.

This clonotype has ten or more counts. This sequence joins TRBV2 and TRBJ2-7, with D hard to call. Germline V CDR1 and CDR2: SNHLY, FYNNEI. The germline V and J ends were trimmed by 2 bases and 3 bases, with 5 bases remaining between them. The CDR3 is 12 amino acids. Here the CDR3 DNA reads TGTGCCAGCAGTGAACAGGACTACGAGCAGTACTTC. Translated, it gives CASSEQDYEQYF.

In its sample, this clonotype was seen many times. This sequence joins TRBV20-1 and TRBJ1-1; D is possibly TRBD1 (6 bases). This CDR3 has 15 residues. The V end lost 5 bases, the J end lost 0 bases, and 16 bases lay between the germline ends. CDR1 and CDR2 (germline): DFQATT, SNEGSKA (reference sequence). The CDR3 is CSAELQGLLNTEAFF. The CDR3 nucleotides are TGCAGTGCTGAGCTGCAGGGGTTGTTGAACACTGAAGCTTTCTTT.